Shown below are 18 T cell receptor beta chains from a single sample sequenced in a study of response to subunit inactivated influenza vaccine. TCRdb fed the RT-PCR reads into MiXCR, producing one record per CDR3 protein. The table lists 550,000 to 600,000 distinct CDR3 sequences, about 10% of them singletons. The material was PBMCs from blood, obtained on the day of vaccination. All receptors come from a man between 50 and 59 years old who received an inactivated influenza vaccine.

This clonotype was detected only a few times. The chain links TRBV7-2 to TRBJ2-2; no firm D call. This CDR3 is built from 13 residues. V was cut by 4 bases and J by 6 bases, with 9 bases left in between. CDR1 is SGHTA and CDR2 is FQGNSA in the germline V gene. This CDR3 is CASSWSRSGELFF. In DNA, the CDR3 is TGTGCCAGCAGCTGGAGCCGATCCGGGGAGCTGTTTTTT.

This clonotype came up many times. In DNA form, the CDR3 reads TGCAGTGCGACCAATTTACAGGGTATTGGAGAGACCCAGTACTTC. Its translation: CSATNLQGIGETQYF. The V gene is TRBV20-1, the J gene TRBJ2-5; maybe TRBD1 (6 bases). The V gene lost 6 bases and the J gene lost 4 bases, with 21 bases spanning the gap. Germline V CDR1 and CDR2: DFQATT, SNEGSKA (reference sequence). The CDR3 covers 15 residues.

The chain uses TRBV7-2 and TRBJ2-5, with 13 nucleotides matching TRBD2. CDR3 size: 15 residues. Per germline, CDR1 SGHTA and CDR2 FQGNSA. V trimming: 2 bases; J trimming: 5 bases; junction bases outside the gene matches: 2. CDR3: CASSLWTSGSETQYF. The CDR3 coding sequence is TGTGCCAGCAGCTTATGGACTAGCGGGAGTGAGACCCAGTACTTC.

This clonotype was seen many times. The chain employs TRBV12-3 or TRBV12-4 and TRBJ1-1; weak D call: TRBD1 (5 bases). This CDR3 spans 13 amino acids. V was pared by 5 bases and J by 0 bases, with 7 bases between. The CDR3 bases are TGTGCCAGCAGTCCGACAGTGAACACTGAAGCTTTCTTT. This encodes CASSPTVNTEAFF.

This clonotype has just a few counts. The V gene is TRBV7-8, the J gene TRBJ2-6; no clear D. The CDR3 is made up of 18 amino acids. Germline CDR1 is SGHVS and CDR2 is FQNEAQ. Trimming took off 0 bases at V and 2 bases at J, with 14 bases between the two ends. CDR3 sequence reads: CASSLALPLGPGANVLTF. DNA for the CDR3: TGTGCCAGCAGCTTAGCGTTACCCTTGGGTCCTGGGGCCAACGTCCTGACTTTC.

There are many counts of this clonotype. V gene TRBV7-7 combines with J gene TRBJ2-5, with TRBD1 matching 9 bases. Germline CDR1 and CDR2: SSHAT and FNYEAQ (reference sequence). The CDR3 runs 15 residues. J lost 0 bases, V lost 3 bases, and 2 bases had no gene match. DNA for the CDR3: TGTGCCAGCAGCTTGGGGACAGGGAACCAAGAGACCCAGTACTTC. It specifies CASSLGTGNQETQYF.

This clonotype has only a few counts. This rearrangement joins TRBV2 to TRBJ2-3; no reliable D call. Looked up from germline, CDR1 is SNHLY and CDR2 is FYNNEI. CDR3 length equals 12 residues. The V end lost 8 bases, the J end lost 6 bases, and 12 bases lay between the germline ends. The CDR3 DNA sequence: TGTGCCAGCGCTCCCTTTGGTGATACGCAGTATTTT. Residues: CASAPFGDTQYF.

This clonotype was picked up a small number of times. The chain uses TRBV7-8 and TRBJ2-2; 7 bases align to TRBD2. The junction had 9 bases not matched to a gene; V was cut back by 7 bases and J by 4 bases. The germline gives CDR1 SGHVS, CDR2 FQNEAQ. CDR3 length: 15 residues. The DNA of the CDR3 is TGTGCCAGCAAAAGCGGGAACTCGGGCACCGGGGAGCTGTTTTTT. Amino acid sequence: CASKSGNSGTGELFF.

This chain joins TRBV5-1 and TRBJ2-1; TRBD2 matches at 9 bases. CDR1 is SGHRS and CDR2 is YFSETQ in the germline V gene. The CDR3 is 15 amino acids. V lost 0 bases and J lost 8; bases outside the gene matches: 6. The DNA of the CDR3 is TGCGCCAGCAGCTTGGTTAGCGGGAGTACCGATGAGCAGTTCTTC. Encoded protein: CASSLVSGSTDEQFF.

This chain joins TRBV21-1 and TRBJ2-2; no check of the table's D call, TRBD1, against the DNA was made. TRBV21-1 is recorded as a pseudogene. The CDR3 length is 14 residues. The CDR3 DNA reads TGTGCCAGCAGCACGGACAGGGGAGGCGGGGAGCTGTTTTTT. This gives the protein CASSTDRGGGELFF.

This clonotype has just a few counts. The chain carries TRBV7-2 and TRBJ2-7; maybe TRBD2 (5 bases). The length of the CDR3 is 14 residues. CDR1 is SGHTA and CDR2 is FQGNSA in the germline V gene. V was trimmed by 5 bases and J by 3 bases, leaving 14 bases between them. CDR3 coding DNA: TGTGCCAGCAGCCCAGAGCTAGCCTACTACGAGCAGTACTTC. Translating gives CASSPELAYYEQYF.

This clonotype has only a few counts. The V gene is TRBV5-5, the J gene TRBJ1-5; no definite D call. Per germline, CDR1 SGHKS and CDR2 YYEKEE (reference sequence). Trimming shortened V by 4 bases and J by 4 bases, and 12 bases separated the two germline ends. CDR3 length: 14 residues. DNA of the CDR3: TGTGCCAGCAGCAGACCGGGGATTAATCAGCCCCAGCATTTT. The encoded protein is CASSRPGINQPQHF.

CDR3 DNA: TGTGCCAGCAGAGAGGACAGGGCGGCTTTCTTT. This sequence encodes CASREDRAAFF. The genes are TRBV6-5 and TRBJ1-1; 8 nucleotides align to TRBD1. CDR3 length equals 11 residues. V dropped 6 bases and J dropped 11; count of bases not matched to a gene: 5. Germline CDR1 MNHEY, CDR2 SVGAGI.

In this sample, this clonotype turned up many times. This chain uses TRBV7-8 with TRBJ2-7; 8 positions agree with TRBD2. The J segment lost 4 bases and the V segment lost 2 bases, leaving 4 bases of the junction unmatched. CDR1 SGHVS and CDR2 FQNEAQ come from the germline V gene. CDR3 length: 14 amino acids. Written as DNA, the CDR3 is TGTGCCAGCAGCTTACTCTTAGCGGGATACGAGCAGTACTTC. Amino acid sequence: CASSLLLAGYEQYF.

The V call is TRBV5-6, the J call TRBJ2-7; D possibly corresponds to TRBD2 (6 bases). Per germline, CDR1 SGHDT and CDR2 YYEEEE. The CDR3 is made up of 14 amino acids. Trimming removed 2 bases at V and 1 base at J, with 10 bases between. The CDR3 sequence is CASSFRDFSYEQYF. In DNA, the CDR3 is TGTGCCAGCAGCTTCCGGGACTTTTCCTACGAGCAGTACTTC.

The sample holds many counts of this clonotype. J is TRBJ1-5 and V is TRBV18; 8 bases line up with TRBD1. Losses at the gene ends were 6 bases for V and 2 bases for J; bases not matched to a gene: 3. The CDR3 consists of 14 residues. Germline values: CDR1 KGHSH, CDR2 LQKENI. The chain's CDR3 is CASSETGGNQPQHF. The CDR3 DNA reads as TGTGCCAGCTCGGAGACAGGGGGCAATCAGCCCCAGCATTTT. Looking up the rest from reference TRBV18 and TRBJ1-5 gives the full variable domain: NAGVMQNPRHLVRRRGQEARLRCSPMKGHSHVYWYRQLPEEGLKFMVYLQKENIIDESGMPKERFSAEFPKEGPSILRIQQVVRGDSAAYFCASSETGGNQPQHFGDGTRLSIL.

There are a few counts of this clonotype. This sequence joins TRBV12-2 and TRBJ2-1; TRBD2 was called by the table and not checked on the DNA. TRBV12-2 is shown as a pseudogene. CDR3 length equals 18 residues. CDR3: CASRLVRKGTGVRNEQFF. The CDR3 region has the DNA TGTGCAAGTCGCTTAGTCCGGAAAGGGACTGGCGTGAGGAATGAGCAGTTCTTC.

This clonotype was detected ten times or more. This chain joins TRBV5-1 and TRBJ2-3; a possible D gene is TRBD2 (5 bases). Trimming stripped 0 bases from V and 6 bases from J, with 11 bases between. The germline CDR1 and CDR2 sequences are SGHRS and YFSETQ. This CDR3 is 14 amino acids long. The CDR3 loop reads CASSLGGHSDTQYF. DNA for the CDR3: TGCGCCAGCAGCTTGGGCGGGCATAGCGATACGCAGTATTTT. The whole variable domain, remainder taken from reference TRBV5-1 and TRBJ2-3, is KAGVTQTPRYLIKTRGQQVTLSCSPISGHRSVSWYQQTPGQGLQFLFEYFSETQRNKGNFPGRFSGRQFSNSRSEMNVSTLELGDSALYLCASSLGGHSDTQYFGPGTRLTVL.